The 24 T cell receptor beta chains below come from one sample, sequenced in a study of T cells in Graves' hyperthyroidism and ophthalmopathy. Amplified regions were TCR beta CDR3 sequences from RNA transcripts. A first-round RT-PCR of the TCR CDR3 used the HTBI primer set. MiXCR, applied by TCRdb to the multiplex PCR reads, yields one record per CDR3 protein. The sample has a few hundred thousand distinct CDR3 sequences, 40% to 55% seen once; the top ten hold roughly 7.7%. The source material was peripheral blood or thyroid tissue (not recorded which). These receptor sequences come from a woman under 30 with Graves' hyperthyroidism.

This chain joins TRBV20-1 and TRBJ2-7; D might be TRBD1 or TRBD2, each matching 7 bases. This CDR3 is 14 amino acids long. The V and J ends lost 6 bases and 6 bases respectively, with 21 bases between them. Germline V gene sequence: CDR1 DFQATT, CDR2 SNEGSKA (reference sequence). CDR3 bases: TGCAGTGCCCTGACAGGGAGGGAGCAGGGCGAGCAGTACTTC. Translated, it gives CSALTGREQGEQYF.

This clonotype was seen at least ten times. The chain has TRBV29-1 and TRBJ1-1, with D possibly matching TRBD1 (5 bases). The CDR3 extends over 12 amino acids. CDR1 and CDR2 from the germline V gene are SQVTM and ANQGSEA. Trimming removed 8 bases from V and 1 base from J, with 11 bases in between. CDR3 bases: TGCAGCCACGAAGGGGAGAACACTGAAGCTTTCTTT. The encoded protein is CSHEGENTEAFF.

The gene calls are TRBV12-3 or TRBV12-4 and TRBJ2-7; 7 positions agree with TRBD1. Gene TRBJ2-5 matches the end of the DNA better, so the J call may be wrong. The CDR3 has 15 residues. CDR3 amino acids: CASNRDRGNQETQYF. CDR3 sequence (DNA): TGTGCCAGCAACCGGGACAGAGGAAACCAAGAGACCCAGTACTTC.

This clonotype was detected only a few times. The V and J genes are TRBV7-2 and TRBJ2-7; 7 positions match TRBD2. V lost 5 bases, J lost 9 bases, and 13 bases stayed unmatched. The CDR3 runs 14 residues. In germline, CDR1 is SGHTA, CDR2 FQGNSA. For the CDR3, the DNA is TGTGCCAGCAGCCAGCGGGACCAGGATGACGCGCAGTACTTC. It specifies CASSQRDQDDAQYF.

The chain has TRBV7-4 and TRBJ1-5; possible D gene TRBD1, 5 bases. The CDR3 consists of 15 residues. Per the germline V gene, CDR1 is SGHVT and CDR2 is SQSDAQ. V was cut by 4 bases and J by 6 bases, with 16 bases left in between. DNA of the CDR3: TGTGCCAGCAGCTCAGGTTTGGGGGGAGCTCAGCCCCAGCATTTT. It is translated as CASSSGLGGAQPQHF.

This chain joins TRBV29-1 and TRBJ1-1; maybe TRBD1 (6 bases). Germline CDR1 and CDR2: SQVTM and ANQGSEA. Trimming left V 7 bases short and J 6 bases short, with 18 bases between. CDR3 length: 13 residues. The CDR3 nucleotides read TGCAGCGCCCGACAGGCCGTCAACGCTGAAGCTTTCTTT. Its translation is CSARQAVNAEAFF. The whole variable domain, filled in from reference TRBV29-1 and TRBJ1-1, reads SAVISQKPSRDICQRGTSLTIQCQVDSQVTMMFWYRQQPGQSLTLIATANQGSEATYESGFVIDKFPISRPNLTFSTLTVSNMSPEDSSIYLCSARQAVNAEAFFGQGTRLTVV.

This clonotype was recorded many times. CDR3 bases: TGTGCCAGCAGTTACCGGGCAAATTGGATGGGTGGCTACACCTTC. Its translation: CASSYRANWMGGYTF. V gene TRBV6-5 combines with J gene TRBJ1-2; no reliable D call. The ends were cut back, 2 bases at V and 7 bases at J, with 17 bases in the middle. The CDR3 runs to 15 residues. Germline CDR1 and CDR2: MNHEY and SVGAGI.

CDR3 in amino acids: CASSLVAGYTDTQYF. CDR3 DNA sequence: TGTGCCAGCAGTTTAGTGGCGGGATACACAGATACGCAGTATTTT. The chain employs TRBV12-3 or TRBV12-4 and TRBJ2-3; D possibly corresponds to TRBD2 (6 bases). The CDR3 is 15 amino acids. V dropped 1 base and J dropped 2 bases, with 10 bases sitting between them.

The chain carries TRBV20-1 and TRBJ1-2; tentatively, D is TRBD1 (5 bases). CDR1 is DFQATT and CDR2 is SNEGSKA in the germline V gene (reference sequence). The CDR3 is 14 residues long. V was cut by 7 bases and J by 8 bases, with 23 bases left in between. The DNA for the CDR3 is TGCAGTGACTCGGACCACGGGGGTTTTGGCGGCTACACCTTC. Translated: CSDSDHGGFGGYTF.

The chain recombines TRBV6-2 or TRBV6-3 with TRBJ2-5, with 8 bases identical to TRBD1. In germline, CDR1 is MNHEY, CDR2 SVGEGT. Losses at the gene ends were 6 bases for V and 7 bases for J; bases not matched to a gene: 10. The CDR3 consists of 14 residues. The CDR3 bases are TGTGCCAGCAGCCCCTGGACAGGGCTTGGGACCCAGTACTTC. Residues: CASSPWTGLGTQYF.

There are many counts of this clonotype. V is TRBV29-1 and J is TRBJ2-7; 7 positions match TRBD2. This CDR3 is 13 amino acids long. The trim removed 8 bases at V and 1 base at J, leaving 8 bases unmatched. Germline loops: CDR1 SQVTM, CDR2 ANQGSEA. Here the CDR3 DNA reads TGCAGCTTCTGGACTAGTGGGTCCTACGAGCAGTACTTC. It specifies CSFWTSGSYEQYF.

V and J are TRBV7-2 and TRBJ2-7; D is unresolved. The CDR3 spans 13 residues. Trimming shortened V by 5 bases and J by 4 bases, and 12 bases separated the two germline ends. Germline CDR1 SGHTA, CDR2 FQGNSA. The CDR3 region is CASSQFGSYEQYF. CDR3 nucleotides: TGTGCCAGCAGCCAATTCGGTTCTTACGAGCAGTACTTC.

This clonotype was recorded many times. The chain has TRBV12-3 or TRBV12-4 and TRBJ1-1, with D tentatively TRBD1 (5 bases). The V end was cut by 10 bases, the J end by 2 bases, with 14 bases between. This CDR3 contains 13 residues. This CDR3 reads CATCARTNTEAFF. The CDR3 nucleotides read TGTGCCACCTGCGCCAGGACAAACACTGAAGCTTTCTTT.

In DNA form, the CDR3 reads TGTGCCAGCAGCCCGTCAGGGTCGGGAGCTCACGAGCAGTTAGCTAACTATGGCTACACCTTC. This sequence encodes CASSPSGSGAHEQLANYGYTF. The chain combines TRBV7-3 with TRBJ1-2; perhaps TRBD1 as D (5 bases). CDR1 is SGHTA and CDR2 is FQGTGA in the germline V gene. This CDR3 comprises 21 residues. Trimming took off 5 bases at V and 0 bases at J, with 31 bases between the two ends. Drawing the rest from reference TRBV7-3 and TRBJ1-2, the complete variable domain is GAGVSQTPSNKVTEKGKYVELRCDPISGHTALYWYRQSLGQGPEFLIYFQGTGAADDSGLPNDRFFAVRPEGSVSTLKIQRTERGDSAVYLCASSPSGSGAHEQLANYGYTFGSGTRLTVV.

This clonotype appeared many times. V usage is TRBV5-6 and J usage is TRBJ1-1; 8 nucleotides agree with TRBD1. Germline CDR1 reads SGHDT; CDR2 reads YYEEEE. The V and J ends lost 0 bases and 2 bases, in that order; junction bases with no gene match: 6. The CDR3 has 16 residues. The CDR3 here is CASSLERSGGNTEAFF. Here the CDR3 DNA reads TGTGCCAGCAGCTTGGAGAGGTCAGGGGGCAACACTGAAGCTTTCTTT. Combining the CDR3 with reference TRBV5-6 and TRBJ1-1 gives the whole variable domain DAGVTQSPTHLIKTRGQQVTLRCSPKSGHDTVSWYQQALGQGPQFIFQYYEEEERQRGNFPDRFSGHQFPNYSSELNVNALLLGDSALYLCASSLERSGGNTEAFFGQGTRLTVV.

This clonotype was recorded at least ten times. CDR3 amino acids: CSVDGTGGDDYGYTF. The CDR3 DNA reads as TGCAGCGTTGATGGGACAGGGGGAGACGACTATGGCTACACCTTC. J is TRBJ1-2 and V is TRBV29-1; TRBD1 agrees at 11 bases. The germline CDR1 and CDR2 sequences are SQVTM and ANQGSEA. The CDR3 consists of 15 residues. V lost 3 bases and J lost 3; bases outside the gene matches: 6.

The chain joins TRBV11-3 to TRBJ2-3; 7 bases map to TRBD2. J was trimmed by 3 bases and V by 5 bases; bases with no gene match: 14. The length of the CDR3 is 17 residues. Germline CDR1 SGHNT, CDR2 YENEEA. The CDR3 bases are TGTGCCAGCAGCGTGGGACTACGGGGATTTGATACAGATACGCAGTATTTT. Its protein product is CASSVGLRGFDTDTQYF.

The genes are TRBV7-3 and TRBJ1-5; D is uncertain. The J call may be mistaken, given a closer DNA end match to TRBJ2-3. This CDR3 has 13 amino acids. Per the germline V gene, CDR1 is SGHTA and CDR2 is FQGTGA. This chain's CDR3 is CASSLTLRDTQYF. CDR3 in DNA: TGTGCCAGCAGCTTAACGTTGCGGGATACGCAGTATTTT.

The chain combines TRBV24-1 with TRBJ2-1; 10 bases are shared with TRBD2. V gave up 4 bases and J gave up 5 bases; unmatched junction bases: 4. Germline CDR1 KGHDR, CDR2 SFDVKD. The CDR3 is 15 residues long. This CDR3 is CATSDGTSENNEQFF. The CDR3 DNA sequence: TGTGCCACCAGTGACGGGACTAGCGAGAACAATGAGCAGTTCTTC.

This clonotype was recorded many times. This chain connects TRBV9 to TRBJ1-1; D possibly corresponds to TRBD1 (6 bases). The germline V gene encodes CDR1 SGDLS and CDR2 YYNGEE. V dropped 4 bases and J dropped 1 base, with 11 bases sitting between them. CDR3 size: 14 residues. The CDR3 DNA follows: TGTGCCAGCAGCCGCGGACAGAAGAACACTGAAGCTTTCTTT. Protein sequence: CASSRGQKNTEAFF.

The rearrangement links TRBV7-9 to TRBJ1-1, with D unclear. The V gene's germline CDR1 is SEHNR and CDR2 FQNEAQ (reference sequence). The length of the CDR3 is 13 residues. V was cut by 2 bases and J by 6 bases, with 10 bases left in between. CDR3 amino acids: CASSLPPGAEAFF. The DNA for the CDR3 is TGTGCCAGCAGCTTACCCCCGGGTGCTGAAGCTTTCTTT.

Turning to this clonotype: A much larger clone sits a single nucleotide away, making a read error possible. The chain has TRBV2 and TRBJ2-5, with D perhaps matching TRBD1 or TRBD2 (5 bases each). The CDR3 consists of 15 residues. The V gene lost 6 bases and the J gene lost 9 bases, with 23 bases spanning the gap. The germline V gene encodes CDR1 SNHLY and CDR2 FYNNEI. CDR3 amino acids: CASSPDSGAVEAQYF. CDR3 coding DNA: TGTGCCAGCAGCCCCGACTCCGGGGCGGTGGAGGCCCAGTACTTC.

This clonotype has ten or more counts. The V and J genes are TRBV27 and TRBJ2-5, with a possible D match to TRBD1 (5 bases). CDR1 is MNHEY, CDR2 SMNVEV, per germline (reference sequence). V was clipped by 6 bases and J by 5 bases, with 13 bases between them. This CDR3 contains 13 residues. CDR3 bases: TGTGCCAGCAGCCAGGACACTCGCGAGACCCAGTACTTC. Amino acids: CASSQDTRETQYF.

The rearrangement joins TRBV20-1 to TRBJ2-5; D is tentatively TRBD1 or TRBD2 (5 bases each). CDR3 size: 13 residues. The V gene's germline CDR1 is DFQATT and CDR2 SNEGSKA (reference sequence). V lost 1 base and J 5 bases, leaving 11 bases between the germline ends. This CDR3 is CSARVGTVETQYF. The CDR3 coding sequence is TGCAGTGCTAGAGTCGGGACGGTGGAGACCCAGTACTTC.